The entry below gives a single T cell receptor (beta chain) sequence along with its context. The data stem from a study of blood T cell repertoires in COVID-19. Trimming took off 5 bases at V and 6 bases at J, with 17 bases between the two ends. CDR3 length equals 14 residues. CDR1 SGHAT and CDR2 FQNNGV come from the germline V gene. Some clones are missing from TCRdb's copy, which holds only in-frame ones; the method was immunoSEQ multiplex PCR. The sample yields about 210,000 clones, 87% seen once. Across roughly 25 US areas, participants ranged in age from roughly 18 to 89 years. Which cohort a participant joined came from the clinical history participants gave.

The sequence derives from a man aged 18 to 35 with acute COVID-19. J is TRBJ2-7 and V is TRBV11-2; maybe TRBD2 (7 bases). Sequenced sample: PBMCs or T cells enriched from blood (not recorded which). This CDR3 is CASSGGARFGEQYF. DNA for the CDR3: TGTGCCAGCAGCGGGGGGGCGCGTTTTGGCGAGCAGTACTTC.